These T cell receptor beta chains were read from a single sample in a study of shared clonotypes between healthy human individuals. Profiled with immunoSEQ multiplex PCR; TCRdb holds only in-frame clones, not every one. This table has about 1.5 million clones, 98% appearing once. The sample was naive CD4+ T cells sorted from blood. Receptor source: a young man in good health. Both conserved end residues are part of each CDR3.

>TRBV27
CASSPWTGVGNQPQHF
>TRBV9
CASSVSLAHTRTDTQYF
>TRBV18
CASSPTGTPYEQYF
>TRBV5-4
CASSFGRVLGF
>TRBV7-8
CASSFPGATQAGANVLTF
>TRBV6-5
CASHPGGADTGELFF
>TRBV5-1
CASSLDALAGVSYEQYF
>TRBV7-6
CASSLSGGGPLETQYF
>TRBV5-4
CASSLGGRLEQYF
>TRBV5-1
CASSLVFGDTEAFF
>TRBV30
CAWGPTGRHGQPQHF
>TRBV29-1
CSVGVGRYEQYF
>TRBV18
CASSPDRAGANVLTF
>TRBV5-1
CASTPIQGNTGELFF
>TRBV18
CASSPRDSQSWPQHF
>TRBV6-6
CASTTVGLAGYEQYF
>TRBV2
CASRSIGTGYEQYF
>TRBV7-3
CASAPGTSGSNEQFF
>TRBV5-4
CASSLNVNYNEQFF
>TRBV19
CASRARAVSGGYTF